One T cell receptor (beta chain) is described in this entry. The V and J ends lost 8 bases and 2 bases, in that order; junction bases with no gene match: 4. Germline CDR1 and CDR2: LGHDT and YNNKEL (reference sequence). This CDR3 is 13 amino acids long. The authors' processing: Estimated nucleated cell counts came from reference gene primer amplification. TCRdb's copy holds only in-frame clones and misses some; the assay was immunoSEQ multiplex PCR. For V, J and clone size, that table is used; D and trimming come from the DNA. This sample yields about 59,000 clones, of which approximately 83% are seen a single time; around 3.4% belongs to the top ten. The entry originates in a study of blood T cell repertoires in COVID-19. Turning to the study itself: Samples representing acute and convalescent COVID-19 were sourced from the United States, Italy and Spain. Sample material is recorded as cDNA or gDNA derived from T cells, B-cell-depleted T cells, or PBMCs.

Source material: peripheral blood. The V gene is TRBV3-1 (or the pseudogene TRBV3-2), the J gene TRBJ2-7; 9 nucleotides agree with TRBD1. The TCR was taken from a woman aged 80 or over with acute or convalescent COVID-19. The CDR3 loop is CASQRQGAYEQYF. The CDR3 bases are TGTGCCAGCCAAAGACAGGGGGCCTACGAGCAGTACTTC.